The rows below give T cell receptor beta chains drawn from one sample of a study of T cells in narcolepsy. Here immunoSEQ multiplex PCR was the method, and the copy in TCRdb shows in-frame clones only, minus some. The sample carries about 33,000 clones, roughly 90% recorded once. The specimen was CD45RA- memory CD4+ T cells from PBMCs. The receptor source for this set is a human donor with narcolepsy. CDR3s include the opening cysteine and the closing phenylalanine or tryptophan. The D gene is left open where the match is weak. For some rows the clone size is stated as once, few or many, or as a class when expanded; others skip it.

J: TRBJ2-2
size: -
V: TRBV7-2
D: -
DNA: TGTGCCAGCAGCTTAGGGTCGGGAAACACCGGGGAGCTGTTTTTT
CDR3: CASSLGSGNTGELFF

J: TRBJ1-4
size: -
V: TRBV27
D: -
DNA: TGTGCCAGCAGTTTAACTGGGGATATAGGAAAACTGTTTTTT
CDR3: CASSLTGDIGKLFF

J: TRBJ2-5
size: -
V: TRBV15
D: -
DNA: TGTGCCACCAGCAGAGATCGGTTCCAAGAGACCCAGTACTTC
CDR3: CATSRDRFQETQYF

J: TRBJ2-7
size: -
V: TRBV19
D: TRBD1
DNA: TGTGCCAGTAGTATAGTTTGGGGACAGTACTCCTACGAGCAGTACTTC
CDR3: CASSIVWGQYSYEQYF

J: TRBJ2-5
size: -
V: TRBV7-2
D: -
DNA: TGTGCCAGCAGCTTAACCCCGGGGGTTGAGACCCAGTACTTC
CDR3: CASSLTPGVETQYF

J: TRBJ2-7
size: -
V: TRBV19
D: TRBD1
DNA: TGTGCCAGTAGTTCAAATACCGGGACAGGGGCCTACGAGCAGTACTTC
CDR3: CASSSNTGTGAYEQYF

J: TRBJ1-5
size: -
V: TRBV7-2
D: -
DNA: TGTGCCAGCAGCTTAGGTAGGGGGGCTCTACAGCCCCAGCATTTT
CDR3: CASSLGRGALQPQHF

J: TRBJ2-1
size: -
V: TRBV19
D: -
DNA: TGTGCCAGTAGTATGAGGGGAGATCTGGCCTACAATGAGCAGTTCTTC
CDR3: CASSMRGDLAYNEQFF

J: TRBJ2-3
size: -
V: TRBV19
D: TRBD2
DNA: TGTGCCAGTAGTTCCCTAAGCGGGAGAATCGCAGATACGCAGTATTTT
CDR3: CASSSLSGRIADTQYF

J: TRBJ1-1
size: few
V: TRBV5-6
D: -
DNA: TGTGCCAGCAGCTGGCGGGGACCGAACACTGAAGCTTTCTTT
CDR3: CASSWRGPNTEAFF

J: TRBJ1-2
size: -
V: TRBV5-5
D: -
DNA: TGTGCCAGCACCCCAGGGGTGGGGGCAGGCTATGGCTACACCTTC
CDR3: CASTPGVGAGYGYTF

J: TRBJ1-3
size: -
V: TRBV18
D: -
DNA: TGTGCCAGCTCGCGAGGGCTCTCTGGAAACACCATATATTTT
CDR3: CASSRGLSGNTIYF

J: TRBJ2-2
size: -
V: TRBV5-1
D: -
DNA: TGCGCCAGCACCGAACTCGGGGAGCTGTTTTTT
CDR3: CASTELGELFF

J: TRBJ2-1
size: -
V: TRBV11-3
D: -
DNA: TGTGCCAGCAGCTTAAGCGATGGAGGGGTGAATGAGCAGTTCTTC
CDR3: CASSLSDGGVNEQFF

J: TRBJ2-1
size: -
V: TRBV30
D: TRBD1
DNA: TGTGCCTGGAGTGGGGACAGGTCCTACAATGAGCAGTTCTTC
CDR3: CAWSGDRSYNEQFF

J: TRBJ2-7
size: -
V: TRBV4-1
D: -
DNA: TGCGCCAGCAGTCCCCGTGGGCGGGTTAGCGCCTACGAGCAGTACTTC
CDR3: CASSPRGRVSAYEQYF

J: TRBJ1-1
size: -
V: TRBV6-5
D: -
DNA: TGTGCCAGCAGTTACCAAATTACTACTGAAGCTTTCTTT
CDR3: CASSYQITTEAFF

J: TRBJ2-1
size: once
V: TRBV13
D: TRBD2
DNA: TGTGCCAGCAGCTTTCAAGCGGGAGGCAGGGAGCAGTTCTTC
CDR3: CASSFQAGGREQFF